This T cell receptor (beta chain) originates from a study of OX40 agonist ivuxolimab in advanced cancers. Study summary: Therapy given before enrollment (anti-PD-1, anti-PD-L1 or anti-CTLA-4) was allowed, and roughly 42% had some.

On this clone: Antigen: not known.

Using immunoSEQ multiplex PCR, the repertoire was profiled, and TCRdb retains in-frame clones only, with some absent. In the table there are roughly 64,000 clones, around 84% of which are singletons. CDR1 is SGHTA and CDR2 is FQGNSA in the germline V gene. This CDR3 has 15 residues. The V gene lost 5 bases and the J gene lost 1 base, with 12 bases spanning the gap. The sampling schedule covered blood at baseline, cycle 4 day 1, and cycle 7 day 1. Broader study findings: Expanded peripheral T cells had an undetermined antigen specificity. Averaged across samples, CD8+ T cells carried more expanded clones than CD4+ did.

The chain carries TRBV7-2 and TRBJ2-1; D is perhaps TRBD1 (5 bases). This TCR was recovered from an adult with an advanced solid tumor such as melanoma, head and neck, liver or kidney cancer. The source was CD4+ or CD8+ T cells sorted from blood, collected in a trial of the OX40 agonist ivuxolimab. The CDR3 bases are TGTGCCAGCAGCCCTGGGGCTACATCCTACAATGAGCAGTTCTTC. It specifies CASSPGATSYNEQFF.